The 29 T cell receptor beta chains below come from one sample, sequenced in a study of T cell responses to AZD1222 COVID-19 vaccine. Libraries were prepared by immunoSEQ multiplex PCR; TCRdb keeps only in-frame clonotypes and omits some of them. The sample has about 110,000 clones; approximately 89% are singletons. Sample: peripheral blood, taken on day 0 of AZD1222 vaccination. These receptor sequences come from an adult in good health.

The rearrangement links TRBV7-2 to TRBJ2-7, with TRBD1 as a possible D gene (6 bases). Germline values: CDR1 SGHTA, CDR2 FQGNSA. CDR3 length: 13 residues. The germline V and J ends were trimmed by 4 bases and 5 bases, with 12 bases remaining between them. The CDR3 loop is CASSYDRTHEQYF. DNA for the CDR3: TGTGCCAGCAGCTACGACAGGACACACGAGCAGTACTTC. The whole variable domain, filled in from reference TRBV7-2 and TRBJ2-7, reads GAGVSQSPSNKVTEKGKDVELRCDPISGHTALYWYRQSLGQGLEFLIYFQGNSAPDKSGLPSDRFSAERTGGSVSTLTIQRTQQEDSAVYLCASSYDRTHEQYFGPGTRLTVT.

The gene calls are TRBV19 and TRBJ2-7; D possibly corresponds to TRBD1 (6 bases). Germline V lookup: CDR1 LNHDA, CDR2 SQIVND (reference sequence). This CDR3 is 12 amino acids long. The V and J ends lost 6 bases and 7 bases respectively, with 13 bases between them. In DNA form, the CDR3 reads TGTGCCAGTAGCACAGGGTCGCGGGAGCAGTACTTC. Its protein product is CASSTGSREQYF.

The CDR3 protein is CSFLDRGFYGYTF. The CDR3 DNA sequence: TGCAGCTTCCTGGACAGGGGATTCTATGGCTACACCTTC. V and J are TRBV29-1 and TRBJ1-2; 9 bases map to TRBD1. Per germline, CDR1 SQVTM and CDR2 ANQGSEA. The V gene end was trimmed by 8 bases and the J gene end by 4 bases; junction bases not matched to a gene: 8. The CDR3 consists of 13 residues.

The rearrangement uses TRBV5-1 and TRBJ2-1, with D perhaps matching TRBD1 (5 bases). CDR1 SGHRS and CDR2 YFSETQ come from the germline V gene. V lost 7 bases, J lost 12 bases, and 8 bases lay in between. The CDR3 spans 9 residues. The CDR3 loop is CASWQGQFF. The CDR3 DNA follows: TGCGCCAGCTGGCAGGGGCAGTTCTTC.

This chain links TRBV18 with TRBJ1-2; possible D gene TRBD1, 5 bases. This CDR3 spans 14 amino acids. The V gene lost 3 bases and the J gene lost 5 bases, with 13 bases spanning the gap. From germline, CDR1 is KGHSH and CDR2 LQKENI. CDR3 DNA: TGTGCCAGCTCACCGGGGGTCGGGGAGTATGGCTACACCTTC. It translates to CASSPGVGEYGYTF.

The chain recombines TRBV7-9 with TRBJ2-5; D is perhaps TRBD1 (5 bases). The CDR3 length is 15 residues. Deletions cut 3 bases from V and 1 base from J, with 12 bases between. Germline V lookup: CDR1 SEHNR, CDR2 FQNEAQ (reference sequence). DNA of the CDR3: TGTGCCAGCAGCTTTACACAGGCAGCCCAAGAGACCCAGTACTTC. Its translation is CASSFTQAAQETQYF.

The V call is TRBV6-5, the J call TRBJ1-5, with a tentative D call TRBD1 (5 bases). The CDR3 sequence is 15 residues long. V lost 0 bases and J 0 bases, leaving 6 bases between the germline ends. Germline V lookup: CDR1 MNHEY, CDR2 SVGAGI. Written as DNA, the CDR3 is TGTGCCAGCAGTTACTCGAGGGGTAGCAATCAGCCCCAGCATTTT. Translation: CASSYSRGSNQPQHF.

The CDR3 DNA sequence: TGTGCCAGCAGTGAAAGACAGGGAGGAGATGGCTACACCTTC. Its translation: CASSERQGGDGYTF. The V gene is TRBV5-6, the J gene TRBJ1-2; 7 bases match TRBD1. Germline CDR1 is SGHDT and CDR2 is YYEEEE. V gave up 5 bases and J gave up 6 bases; unmatched junction bases: 10. The CDR3 runs 14 residues.

The rearrangement uses TRBV20-1 and TRBJ1-3; no clear D gene. The CDR3 is made up of 13 amino acids. In germline, CDR1 is DFQATT, CDR2 SNEGSKA (reference sequence). With 3 bases removed from V and 0 bases from J, the gap between germline ends came to 6 bases. The CDR3 sequence is CSASAYSGNTIYF. The CDR3 nucleotides are TGCAGTGCTAGTGCCTACTCTGGAAACACCATATATTTT.

The chain has TRBV7-9 and TRBJ2-7; 8 positions match TRBD2. The CDR3 runs 14 residues. Germline V CDR1 and CDR2: SEHNR, FQNEAQ (reference sequence). V lost 5 bases and J lost 2; bases outside the gene matches: 5. CDR3 sequence: CASSLGLVAYEQYF. The CDR3 DNA reads as TGTGCCAGCAGCCTGGGACTAGTGGCCTACGAGCAGTACTTC.

This clone was seen once. The chain combines TRBV5-1 with TRBJ2-7; D not resolved. This CDR3 has 11 amino acids. V lost 6 bases and J 5 bases, leaving 9 bases between the germline ends. The germline V gene encodes CDR1 SGHRS and CDR2 YFSETQ. The CDR3 nucleotides read TGCGCCAGCAATCCCCCCCACGAGCAGTACTTC. This encodes CASNPPHEQYF.

In this sample, this clone turned up a few times. The V call is TRBV19, the J call TRBJ2-4; 7 nucleotides match TRBD1. Germline V gives CDR1 LNHDA, CDR2 SQIVND (reference sequence). The CDR3 extends over 18 amino acids. The trim removed 6 bases at V and 0 bases at J, leaving 14 bases unmatched. The CDR3 DNA follows: TGTGCCAGTAGCAACGGACAGGAAACCACCTTAGCCAAAAACATTCAGTACTTC. Encoded protein: CASSNGQETTLAKNIQYF.

V usage is TRBV5-5 and J usage is TRBJ2-5; 8 bases are shared with TRBD2. V trimming: 4 bases; J trimming: 2 bases; junction bases outside the gene matches: 13. The CDR3 extends over 17 amino acids. Germline V gene lookup returns CDR1 SGHKS and CDR2 YYEKEE (reference sequence). Written as DNA, the CDR3 is TGTGCCAGCAGCACAGACAGTGGCGGGGGGCGACAAGAGACCCAGTACTTC. It codes for CASSTDSGGGRQETQYF.

This chain connects TRBV9 to TRBJ1-6; D not resolved. Trimming shortened V by 0 bases and J by 6 bases, and 4 bases separated the two germline ends. CDR1 and CDR2 from the germline V gene are SGDLS and YYNGEE. The CDR3 runs 13 residues. The CDR3 DNA reads TGTGCCAGCAGCGTAGGAGGTAATTCACCCCTCCACTTT. Its protein is CASSVGGNSPLHF.

This clone is a singleton in its sample. The gene calls are TRBV3-1 (or the pseudogene TRBV3-2) and TRBJ1-1; 7 bases are a match to TRBD1. The J segment lost 4 bases and the V segment lost 4 bases, leaving 9 bases of the junction unmatched. CDR3 size: 15 residues. The germline V gene has CDR1 LGHDT and CDR2 YNNKEL (reference sequence). The CDR3 nucleotides read TGTGCCAGCAGCCCTCGACAGGGCACGGCCACTGAAGCTTTCTTT. This codes for CASSPRQGTATEAFF.

In its sample, this clone was seen once. Other DNA sequences in this sample translate to the same CDR3. This sequence joins TRBV7-9 and TRBJ2-7; D is uncertain. Germline CDR1 SEHNR, CDR2 FQNEAQ (reference sequence). The CDR3 consists of 12 residues. V lost 1 base and J 3 bases, leaving 4 bases between the germline ends. CDR3 nucleotide sequence: TGTGCCAGCAGCTTAGGCAGCTACGAGCAGTACTTC. Translated: CASSLGSYEQYF.

The chain recombines TRBV4-3 with TRBJ2-7; D not resolved. Per germline, CDR1 LGHNA and CDR2 YSLEER. The CDR3 has 13 residues. V gave up 2 bases and J gave up 2 bases, with 7 bases separating them. CDR3 nucleotide sequence: TGCGCCAGCAGCCAAAGAAGGGCCTACGAGCAGTACTTC. It yields the protein CASSQRRAYEQYF.

The rearrangement links TRBV30 to TRBJ1-4, with a possible D match to TRBD1 (5 bases). CDR1 and CDR2 from the germline V gene are GTSNPN and SVGIG (reference sequence). Trimming shortened V by 7 bases and J by 2 bases, and 14 bases separated the two germline ends. The CDR3 runs 14 residues. CDR3 nucleotide sequence: TGTGCCTCGGGGGGGGACGGCACTAATGAAAAACTGTTTTTT. Protein: CASGGDGTNEKLFF.

The V call is TRBV11-2, the J call TRBJ2-5, with 8 bases lining up with TRBD2. In germline, CDR1 is SGHAT, CDR2 FQNNGV. The CDR3 spans 17 residues. Unmatched junction bases numbered 11, after V lost 0 bases and J lost 5 bases. CDR3 sequence (DNA): TGTGCCAGCAGCTTAGACCTAGCGGGCGGGGGCCATGAGACCCAGTACTTC. This translates into CASSLDLAGGGHETQYF.

This chain uses TRBV30 with TRBJ2-3; D is possibly TRBD2 (6 bases). CDR1 is GTSNPN, CDR2 SVGIG, per germline (reference sequence). V lost 0 bases and J 4 bases, leaving 8 bases between the germline ends. The CDR3 spans 13 residues. The CDR3 sequence is CAWSVWGADTQYF. As DNA, the CDR3 is TGTGCCTGGAGTGTATGGGGGGCAGATACGCAGTATTTT.

The CDR3 reads CASSYPIAPLHF. For the CDR3, the DNA is TGTGCCAGCAGTTACCCGATCGCACCCCTCCACTTT. The chain carries TRBV6-2 or TRBV6-3 and TRBJ1-6, with D uncertain. The CDR3 consists of 12 residues. CDR1 is MNHEY, CDR2 SVGEGT, per germline. Trimming stripped 2 bases from V and 11 bases from J, with 7 bases between.

V and J are TRBV5-1 and TRBJ1-2, with D perhaps TRBD1 (6 bases). V was cut by 3 bases and J by 6 bases, with 15 bases left in between. The CDR3 sequence is 14 residues long. CDR1 SGHRS and CDR2 YFSETQ come from the germline V gene. The CDR3 reads CASSSSGQSHGYTF. For the CDR3, the DNA is TGCGCCAGCAGCTCCTCGGGACAATCCCATGGCTACACCTTC.

The chain has TRBV27 and TRBJ2-1, with 7 bases fitting TRBD2. The CDR3 spans 15 residues. Germline CDR1 MNHEY, CDR2 SMNVEV (reference sequence). V gave up 6 bases and J gave up 4 bases; unmatched junction bases: 9. CDR3 DNA sequence: TGTGCCAGCAGCCACGCCGGGGGGAGATACAATGAGCAGTTCTTC. It specifies CASSHAGGRYNEQFF.

This chain uses TRBV7-2 with TRBJ1-2; no firm D call. V lost 1 base and J 0 bases, leaving 9 bases between the germline ends. The CDR3 has 15 residues. Germline V CDR1 and CDR2: SGHTA, FQGNSA. CDR3 nucleotide sequence: TGTGCCAGCAGCTTAGTTGTTGCAGCTAACTATGGCTACACCTTC. This codes for CASSLVVAANYGYTF. Complete variable domain (other parts from reference TRBV7-2 and TRBJ1-2): GAGVSQSPSNKVTEKGKDVELRCDPISGHTALYWYRQSLGQGLEFLIYFQGNSAPDKSGLPSDRFSAERTGGSVSTLTIQRTQQEDSAVYLCASSLVVAANYGYTFGSGTRLTVV.

CDR3 DNA: TGTGCCAGCAGCGCCGGGACACTGGTGGAGACCCAGTACTTC. This gives the protein CASSAGTLVETQYF. This chain connects TRBV6-2 or TRBV6-3 to TRBJ2-5, with a weak D call TRBD1 (6 bases). This CDR3 is built from 14 residues. Per the germline V gene, CDR1 is MNHEY and CDR2 is SVGEGT. V was trimmed by 6 bases and J by 5 bases, leaving 16 bases between them.

The V gene is TRBV29-1, the J gene TRBJ1-2; no reliable D call. Trimming pared 0 bases from V and 1 base from J, leaving 9 bases between. In germline, CDR1 is SQVTM, CDR2 ANQGSEA. The CDR3 is 14 residues long. The CDR3 loop is CSVEDTTVNYGYTF. The CDR3 region has the DNA TGCAGCGTTGAAGACACGACCGTTAACTATGGCTACACCTTC. The whole variable domain, filled in from reference TRBV29-1 and TRBJ1-2, reads SAVISQKPSRDICQRGTSLTIQCQVDSQVTMMFWYRQQPGQSLTLIATANQGSEATYESGFVIDKFPISRPNLTFSTLTVSNMSPEDSSIYLCSVEDTTVNYGYTFGSGTRLTVV.

The V call is TRBV25-1, the J call TRBJ1-4; D remains unclear. CDR1 and CDR2 (germline): MGHDK, SYGVNS. V lost 4 bases and J lost 10, with 7 bases in between. CDR3 length: 11 amino acids. The CDR3 spells CASSAGGKLFF. CDR3 nucleotide sequence: TGTGCCAGCAGTGCGGGTGGAAAACTGTTTTTT. The variable domain in full, with the rest retrieved from reference TRBV25-1 and TRBJ1-4, is EADIYQTPRYLVIGTGKKITLECSQTMGHDKMYWYQQDPGMELHLIHYSYGVNSTEKGDLSSESTVSRIRTEHFPLTLESARPSHTSQYLCASSAGGKLFFGSGTQLSVL.

This clone was recorded only once. J is TRBJ2-2 and V is TRBV29-1; the D gene is possibly TRBD2 (5 bases). Germline values: CDR1 SQVTM, CDR2 ANQGSEA. This CDR3 has 15 amino acids. V was trimmed by 4 bases and J by 5 bases, leaving 17 bases between them. The CDR3 protein is CSVVVRVVGTGELFF. In nucleotides, the CDR3 is TGCAGCGTTGTGGTGCGGGTAGTAGGAACCGGGGAGCTGTTTTTT.

The gene calls are TRBV19 and TRBJ1-2; D gene unclear. Germline CDR1 and CDR2: LNHDA and SQIVND (reference sequence). The CDR3 loop spans 12 amino acids. The ends were cut back, 6 bases at V and 3 bases at J, with 8 bases in the middle. As DNA, the CDR3 is TGTGCCAGTAGGGAACTATACTATGGCTACACCTTC. Translation gives CASRELYYGYTF.